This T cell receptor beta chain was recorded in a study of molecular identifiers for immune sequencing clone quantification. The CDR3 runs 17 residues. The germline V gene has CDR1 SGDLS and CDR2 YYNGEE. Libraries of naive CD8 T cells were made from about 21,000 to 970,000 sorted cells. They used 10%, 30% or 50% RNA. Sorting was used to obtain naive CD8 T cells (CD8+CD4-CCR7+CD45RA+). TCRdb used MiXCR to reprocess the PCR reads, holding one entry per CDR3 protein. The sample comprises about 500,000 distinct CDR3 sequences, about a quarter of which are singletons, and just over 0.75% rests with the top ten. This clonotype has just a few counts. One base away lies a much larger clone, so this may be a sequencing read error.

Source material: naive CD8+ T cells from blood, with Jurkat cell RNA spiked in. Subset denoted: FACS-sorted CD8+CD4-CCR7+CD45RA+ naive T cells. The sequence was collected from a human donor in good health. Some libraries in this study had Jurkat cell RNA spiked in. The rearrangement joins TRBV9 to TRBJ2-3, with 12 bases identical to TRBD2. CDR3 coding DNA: TGTGCCAGCAGCTCTCAGACTAGCGGGGGACGCACAGATGCGCAGTATTTT. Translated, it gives CASSSQTSGGRTDAQYF.